This T cell receptor (beta chain) was found in a study of cytomegalovirus exposure and HLA in healthy donors. This PCR relied on a set of 60 Vbeta primers and 13 Jbeta primers. Using immunoSEQ multiplex PCR, the repertoire was profiled, and TCRdb retains in-frame clones only, with some absent. The sample has about 100,000 clones, over 75% seen once. Germline assignment: CDR1 MNHEY and CDR2 SMNVEV (reference sequence). The length of the CDR3 is 14 residues. With 2 bases clipped from V and 5 bases from J, the junction kept 4 bases outside the gene matches. The V and J genes are TRBV27 and TRBJ2-7, with 9 bases identical to TRBD2. Sequenced material: PBMCs. The clonotype was recovered from a woman aged 18-29 years in good health and CMV-seropositive. CDR3 residues: CASSLASGINEQYF. CDR3 nucleotides: TGTGCCAGCAGTTTAGCTAGCGGGATCAACGAGCAGTACTTC.